One and the same sample provided the 8 T cell receptor beta chains below, sequenced in a study of human CD8 memory T cell subsets. Libraries of TCR beta chains were produced by 5' RACE (UMI-labeled). TCRdb reanalyzed the 5' RACE reads, giving one entry per CDR3 protein sequence and no DNA. The listing contains some 5,400 distinct CDR3 sequences. The sample was CD8+ effector memory T cells (TEM) sorted from PBMCs. The subset: effector memory CD8 T cells, CCR7- CD45RO+ CD95+. The receptors were sampled from a human donor in good health.

By frequency, this clonotype is medium-sized. The chain has TRBV20-1 and TRBJ2-3; TCRdb's D gene call, TRBD2, goes unchecked for lack of DNA. This CDR3 is 16 amino acids long. The V gene's germline CDR1 is DFQATT and CDR2 SNEGSKA (reference sequence). This chain's CDR3 is CSAPNINSGSTDTQYF.

Considering frequency, this clonotype is medium-sized. V is TRBV29-1 and J is TRBJ1-2. From germline, CDR1 is SQVTM and CDR2 ANQGSEA. CDR3 size: 12 residues. CDR3 region: CSVEDYSYGYTF.

The chain links TRBV11-1 to TRBJ2-7; with no DNA, the TCRdb D assignment of TRBD1 cannot be verified. CDR1 and CDR2 from the germline V gene are SGHAT and FQDESV (reference sequence). The CDR3 covers 12 residues. The CDR3 sequence is CASSSTGYEQYF. The full variable domain, in which reference TRBV11-1 and TRBJ2-7 provide the parts outside the CDR3, is EAEVAQSPRYKITEKSQAVAFWCDPISGHATLYWYRQILGQGPELLVQFQDESVVDDSQLPKDRFSAERLKGVDSTLKIQPAELGDSAMYLCASSSTGYEQYFGPGTRLTVT.

The V gene is TRBV20-1, the J gene TRBJ2-3; TCRdb designates TRBD1, a call that cannot be tested without DNA. CDR3 size: 13 residues. From germline, CDR1 is DFQATT and CDR2 SNEGSKA (reference sequence). CDR3 sequence: CSVRISGEDTQYF.

The chain has TRBV29-1 and TRBJ2-7; lacking DNA, the TRBD1 call made by TCRdb goes unchecked. CDR3 size: 15 residues. CDR1 and CDR2 (germline): SQVTM, ANQGSEA. CDR3 in amino acids: CSVEVPGQVAYEQYF.

This rearrangement joins TRBV19 to TRBJ1-3. CDR3 size: 15 residues. Germline V gene lookup returns CDR1 LNHDA and CDR2 SQIVND (reference sequence). CDR3 amino acids: CASSVPANNGNTIYF.

The chain links TRBV9 to TRBJ1-1. In germline, CDR1 is SGDLS, CDR2 YYNGEE. The CDR3 loop spans 13 amino acids. CDR3 residues: CASSGRINTEAFF.

The chain recombines TRBV2 with TRBJ2-1; the D gene TCRdb calls, TRBD2, cannot be checked with no DNA. Germline CDR1 reads SNHLY; CDR2 reads FYNNEI. The CDR3 is 13 amino acids. CDR3 amino acids: CASSEILADEQFF.